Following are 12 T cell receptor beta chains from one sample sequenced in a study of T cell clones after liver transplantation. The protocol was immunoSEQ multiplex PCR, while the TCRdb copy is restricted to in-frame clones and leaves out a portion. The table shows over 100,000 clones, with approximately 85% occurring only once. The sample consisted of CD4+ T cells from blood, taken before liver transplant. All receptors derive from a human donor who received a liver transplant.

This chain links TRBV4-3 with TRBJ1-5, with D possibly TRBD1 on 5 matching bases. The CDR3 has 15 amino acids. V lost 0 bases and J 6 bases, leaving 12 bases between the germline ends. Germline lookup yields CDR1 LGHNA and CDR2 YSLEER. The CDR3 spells CASSQDRGGSQPQHF. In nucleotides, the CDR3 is TGCGCCAGCAGCCAAGATAGGGGAGGCAGTCAGCCCCAGCATTTT.

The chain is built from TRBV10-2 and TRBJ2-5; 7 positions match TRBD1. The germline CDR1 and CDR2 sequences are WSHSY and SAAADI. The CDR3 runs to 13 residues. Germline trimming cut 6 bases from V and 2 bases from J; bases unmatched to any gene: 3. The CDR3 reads CASSRDRQETQYF. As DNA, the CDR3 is TGCGCCAGCAGCCGGGACAGACAAGAGACCCAGTACTTC.

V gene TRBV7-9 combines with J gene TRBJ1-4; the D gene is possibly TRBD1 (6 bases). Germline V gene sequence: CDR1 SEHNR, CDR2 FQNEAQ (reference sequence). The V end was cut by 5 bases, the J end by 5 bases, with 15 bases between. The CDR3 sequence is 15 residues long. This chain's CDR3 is CASSPGAAPNEKLFF. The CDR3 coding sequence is TGTGCCAGCAGCCCAGGGGCGGCACCCAATGAAAAACTGTTTTTT.

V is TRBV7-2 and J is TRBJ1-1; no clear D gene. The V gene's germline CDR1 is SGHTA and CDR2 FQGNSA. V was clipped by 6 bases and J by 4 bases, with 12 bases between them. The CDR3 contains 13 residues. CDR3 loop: CASSIWGGTEAFF. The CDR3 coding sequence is TGTGCCAGCAGTATATGGGGAGGCACTGAAGCTTTCTTT.

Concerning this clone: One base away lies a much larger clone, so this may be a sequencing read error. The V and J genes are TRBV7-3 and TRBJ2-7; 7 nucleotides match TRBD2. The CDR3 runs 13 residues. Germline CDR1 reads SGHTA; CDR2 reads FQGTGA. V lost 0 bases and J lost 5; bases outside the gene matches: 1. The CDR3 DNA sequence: TGTGCCAGCAGCTTAACGGGGGGGAACGAGCAGTACTTC. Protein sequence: CASSLTGGNEQYF.

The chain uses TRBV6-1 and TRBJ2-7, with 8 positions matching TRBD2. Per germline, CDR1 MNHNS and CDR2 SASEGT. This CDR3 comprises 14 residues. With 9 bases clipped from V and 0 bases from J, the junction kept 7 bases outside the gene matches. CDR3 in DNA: TGTGCCAGTAAGATAGCGGGAAGCTCCTACGAGCAGTACTTC. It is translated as CASKIAGSSYEQYF.

The CDR3 sequence: CASSEGTGGYEQYF. CDR3 bases: TGTGCCAGCAGTGAAGGGACAGGGGGCTACGAGCAGTACTTC. The V and J genes are TRBV6-5 and TRBJ2-7; 11 bases align to TRBD1. This CDR3 comprises 14 residues. V dropped 5 bases and J dropped 3; count of bases not matched to a gene: 3. The germline CDR1 and CDR2 sequences are MNHEY and SVGAGI.

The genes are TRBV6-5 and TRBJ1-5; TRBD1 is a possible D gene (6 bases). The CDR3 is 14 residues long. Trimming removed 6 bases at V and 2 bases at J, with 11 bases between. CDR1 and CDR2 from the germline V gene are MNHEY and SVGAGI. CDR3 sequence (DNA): TGTGCCAGCAGCTACAGGGCGGGCAATCAGCCCCAGCATTTT. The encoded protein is CASSYRAGNQPQHF.

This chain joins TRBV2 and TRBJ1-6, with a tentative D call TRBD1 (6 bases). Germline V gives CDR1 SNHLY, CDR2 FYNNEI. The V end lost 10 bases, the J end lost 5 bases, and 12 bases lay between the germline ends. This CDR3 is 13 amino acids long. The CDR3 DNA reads TGTGCCATAGGACAGCTAAATAATTCACCCCTCCACTTT. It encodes CAIGQLNNSPLHF.

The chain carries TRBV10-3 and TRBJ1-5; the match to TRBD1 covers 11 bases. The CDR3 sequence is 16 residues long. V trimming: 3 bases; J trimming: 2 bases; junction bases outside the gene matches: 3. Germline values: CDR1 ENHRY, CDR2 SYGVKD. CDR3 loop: CAISDRTGGGNQPQHF. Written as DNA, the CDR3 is TGTGCCATCAGTGACCGGACAGGGGGCGGCAATCAGCCCCAGCATTTT.

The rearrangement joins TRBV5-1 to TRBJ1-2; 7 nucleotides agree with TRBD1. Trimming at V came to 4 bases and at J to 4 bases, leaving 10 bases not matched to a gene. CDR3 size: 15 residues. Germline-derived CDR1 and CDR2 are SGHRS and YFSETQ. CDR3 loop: CASSTGTVGGYGYTF. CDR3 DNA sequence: TGCGCCAGCAGCACCGGGACAGTAGGCGGCTATGGCTACACCTTC.

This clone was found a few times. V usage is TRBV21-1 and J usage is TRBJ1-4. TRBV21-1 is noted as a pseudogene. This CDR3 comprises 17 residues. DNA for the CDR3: TGTGCCAGCAGCAACAAGGATAAGAGAGCAACTAATGAAAAACTGTTTTTT. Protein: CASSNKDKRATNEKLFF.